One and the same sample provided the 10 T cell receptor beta chains below, sequenced in a study of blood T cell repertoires in COVID-19. Method: immunoSEQ multiplex PCR; TCRdb's copy keeps in-frame clones and lacks some. The sample has approximately 110,000 clones; approximately 92% are singletons. Sequenced material: peripheral blood. The receptors shown here come from a woman older than 75 with acute or convalescent COVID-19.

The chain links TRBV14 to TRBJ1-1; D call uncertain. Trimming stripped 4 bases from V and 4 bases from J, with 13 bases between. Per the germline V gene, CDR1 is SGHDN and CDR2 is FVKESK. The CDR3 consists of 14 residues. CDR3 in amino acids: CASSRAPGGTEAFF. The CDR3 DNA is TGTGCCAGCAGCCGAGCTCCGGGTGGCACTGAAGCTTTCTTT.

The chain is built from TRBV19 and TRBJ1-2, with D possibly TRBD1 on 5 matching bases. The CDR3 loop spans 15 amino acids. CDR1 is LNHDA and CDR2 is SQIVND in the germline V gene (reference sequence). Trimming shortened V by 0 bases and J by 3 bases, and 11 bases separated the two germline ends. For the CDR3, the DNA is TGTGCCAGTAGTATAGAAGGAGGGGAGCACTATGGCTACACCTTC. Its protein is CASSIEGGEHYGYTF. Full variable domain (rest looked up from reference TRBV19 and TRBJ1-2): DGGITQSPKYLFRKEGQNVTLSCEQNLNHDAMYWYRQDPGQGLRLIYYSQIVNDFQKGDIAEGYSVSREKKESFPLTVTSAQKNPTAFYLCASSIEGGEHYGYTFGSGTRLTVV.

CDR3 in amino acids: CASSGIQTSNTEAFF. Here the CDR3 DNA reads TGTGCCAGCAGTGGCATCCAGACATCGAACACTGAAGCTTTCTTT. The chain employs TRBV27 and TRBJ1-1; D not resolved. This CDR3 spans 15 amino acids. V was pared by 5 bases and J by 1 base, with 14 bases between. Looked up from germline, CDR1 is MNHEY and CDR2 is SMNVEV (reference sequence).

This chain joins TRBV2 and TRBJ2-7, with 9 positions matching TRBD2. CDR1 and CDR2 from the germline V gene are SNHLY and FYNNEI. V shed 0 bases, J shed 6 bases, and the junction held 6 bases outside the gene matches. This CDR3 comprises 15 residues. The CDR3 region has the DNA TGTGCCAGCAGTGAAGCTTGGCTAGCGGGGTTCGAGCAGTACTTC. It codes for CASSEAWLAGFEQYF.

The chain couples TRBV29-1 to TRBJ1-4, with no clear D. CDR1 and CDR2 from the germline V gene are SQVTM and ANQGSEA. The CDR3 loop spans 12 amino acids. The ends were cut back, 1 base at V and 8 bases at J, with 8 bases in the middle. CDR3 sequence: CSVEGFGEKLFF. DNA for the CDR3: TGCAGCGTTGAAGGGTTCGGGGAAAAACTGTTTTTT.

The chain recombines TRBV10-2 with TRBJ1-6; TRBD1 matches 7 bases. Germline V lookup: CDR1 WSHSY, CDR2 SAAADI. CDR3 size: 13 residues. The junction had 7 bases not matched to a gene; V was cut back by 7 bases and J by 10 bases. As DNA, the CDR3 is TGCGCCAGCATAGAGACAGGGAGATCACCCCTCCACTTT. Its protein is CASIETGRSPLHF.

This sequence joins TRBV7-2 and TRBJ1-5; D perhaps matches TRBD1 (6 bases). The CDR3 spans 16 residues. Per germline, CDR1 SGHTA and CDR2 FQGNSA. Trimming pared 4 bases from V and 0 bases from J, leaving 13 bases between. The CDR3 protein is CASSSGGSHSNQPQHF. The CDR3 region has the DNA TGTGCCAGCAGCTCTGGGGGCAGCCATAGCAATCAGCCCCAGCATTTT.

A single count supports this clone. The chain carries TRBV6-5 and TRBJ2-5, with D perhaps TRBD2 (6 bases). V lost 0 bases to trimming and J lost 0 bases, with 8 bases between them. The CDR3 is 15 amino acids. Per germline, CDR1 MNHEY and CDR2 SVGAGI. The CDR3 nucleotides read TGTGCCAGCAGTTACTCGGGGGGAGACCAAGAGACCCAGTACTTC. This encodes CASSYSGGDQETQYF.

The chain carries TRBV5-5 and TRBJ1-4; 8 bases fit TRBD1. CDR3 length: 14 residues. Germline-derived CDR1 and CDR2 are SGHKS and YYEKEE (reference sequence). After removal of 2 bases from V and 7 bases from J, the junction contained 4 bases not matched to a gene. The CDR3 spells CASSFGQGREKLFF. The CDR3 bases are TGTGCCAGCAGCTTTGGACAGGGCCGTGAAAAACTGTTTTTT.

The chain uses TRBV28 and TRBJ2-3; 8 bases match TRBD2. V shed 5 bases, J shed 9 bases, and the junction held 10 bases outside the gene matches. The CDR3 length is 14 residues. CDR1 MDHEN and CDR2 SYDVKM come from the germline V gene. In nucleotides, the CDR3 is TGTGCCAGCAGTCGGGACGCGGGGGGCGGGACGCAGTATTTT. Translated, it gives CASSRDAGGGTQYF.